This T cell receptor (beta chain) was identified in a study of blood T cell repertoires in COVID-19. Across the study: Samples came from the United States, Italy and Spain, spanning acute and convalescent COVID-19. The analysed material was cDNA or gDNA that came from T cells, B-cell-depleted T cells, or PBMCs.

Authors' data handling: Estimation of nucleated cell counts was performed using reference gene primer amplification. Assay used: immunoSEQ multiplex PCR; TCRdb lists only in-frame clones, some missing. The D gene and trimming were derived from the DNA, and the V and J assignments and clone size from that table. This sample carries 84,000 or so clones, roughly 77% of them seen once, and the ten largest clones take about 13%. CDR3 length equals 15 residues. The germline V gene encodes CDR1 MNHEY and CDR2 SVGAGI. V was clipped by 7 bases and J by 4 bases; unmatched bases: 10. This sequence originates from a human donor in a cohort sampled during active COVID-19. What was sequenced was peripheral blood. The V call is TRBV6-5, the J call TRBJ2-1; 7 nucleotides match TRBD2. CDR3 sequence: CASNPRTRKYNEQFF. In DNA, the CDR3 is TGTGCCAGCAACCCTCGGACTAGGAAGTACAATGAGCAGTTCTTC.